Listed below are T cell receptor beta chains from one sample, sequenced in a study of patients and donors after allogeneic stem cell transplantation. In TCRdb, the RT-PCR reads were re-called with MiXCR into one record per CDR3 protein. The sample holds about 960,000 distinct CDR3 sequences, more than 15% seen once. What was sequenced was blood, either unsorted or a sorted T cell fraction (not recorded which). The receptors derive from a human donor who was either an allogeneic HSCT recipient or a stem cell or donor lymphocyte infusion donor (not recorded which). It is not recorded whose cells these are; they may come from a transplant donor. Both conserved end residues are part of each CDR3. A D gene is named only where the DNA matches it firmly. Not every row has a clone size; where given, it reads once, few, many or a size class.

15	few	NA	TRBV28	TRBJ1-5	CASSRTPGGNQPQHF	TGTGCCAGCAGCCGTACCCCAGGAGGGAATCAGCCCCAGCATTTT
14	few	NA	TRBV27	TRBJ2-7	CASSLGASGYEQYF	TGTGCCAGCAGTTTAGGGGCTTCGGGGTACGAGCAGTACTTC
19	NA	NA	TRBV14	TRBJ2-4	CASSQPPGQGQVAKNIQYF	TGTGCCAGCAGCCAACCTCCTGGTCAAGGCCAGGTAGCCAAAAACATTCAGTACTTC
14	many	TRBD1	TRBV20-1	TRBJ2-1	CSASGTANYNEQFF	TGCAGTGCTTCCGGGACAGCCAACTACAATGAGCAGTTCTTC
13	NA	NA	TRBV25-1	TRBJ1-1	CASSLHGDTGAFF	TGTGCCAGCAGTCTACACGGTGACACTGGAGCTTTCTTT
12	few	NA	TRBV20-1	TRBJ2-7	CSARGFGYEQYF	TGCAGTGCTAGGGGGTTTGGGTACGAGCAGTACTTC
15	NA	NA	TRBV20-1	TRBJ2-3	CSARRHSFGADTQYF	TGCAGTGCTAGGAGGCATTCTTTCGGCGCAGATACGCAGTATTTT
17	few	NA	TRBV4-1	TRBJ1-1	CASSQDPPYRENTEAFF	TGCGCCAGCAGCCAAGATCCCCCCTACAGGGAGAACACTGAAGCTTTCTTT
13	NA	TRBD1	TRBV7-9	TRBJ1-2	CASSSKGAIGYTF	TGTGCCAGCAGCTCGAAGGGGGCGATTGGCTACACCTTC
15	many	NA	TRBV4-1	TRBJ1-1	CASSQGIQANTEAFF	TGCGCCAGCAGCCAAGGGATACAGGCTAACACTGAAGCTTTCTTT
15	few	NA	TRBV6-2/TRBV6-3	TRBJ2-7	CASSYRRQSLEEQYF	TGTGCCAGCAGTTACAGAAGACAGTCCCTTGAGGAGCAGTACTTC
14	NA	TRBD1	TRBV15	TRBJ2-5	CATSKDRVMVTQYF	TGTGCCACCAGCAAGGACAGGGTAATGGTGACCCAGTACTTC
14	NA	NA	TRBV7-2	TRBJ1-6	CASSSAGDPKPLHF	TGTGCCAGCAGCTCAGCGGGGGACCCTAAACCCCTCCACTTT
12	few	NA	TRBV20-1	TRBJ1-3	CSARDRGITIYF	TGCAGTGCTAGAGATCGGGGAATCACCATATATTTT
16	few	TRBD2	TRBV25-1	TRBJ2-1	CASSPTPGLNYNEQFF	TGTGCCAGCAGTCCGACACCGGGACTAAATTACAATGAGCAGTTCTTC
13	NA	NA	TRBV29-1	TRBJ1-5	CSVKEFGNQPQHF	TGCAGCGTTAAGGAGTTTGGCAATCAGCCCCAGCATTTT
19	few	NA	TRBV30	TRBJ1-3	CAWSVRGGRNLFSGNTIYF	TGTGCCTGGAGTGTACGAGGCGGACGGAATCTTTTCTCTGGAAACACCATATATTTT
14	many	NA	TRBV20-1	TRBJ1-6	CSARAGRMNSPLHF	TGCAGTGCTAGGGCGGGTCGTATGAATTCACCCCTCCACTTT